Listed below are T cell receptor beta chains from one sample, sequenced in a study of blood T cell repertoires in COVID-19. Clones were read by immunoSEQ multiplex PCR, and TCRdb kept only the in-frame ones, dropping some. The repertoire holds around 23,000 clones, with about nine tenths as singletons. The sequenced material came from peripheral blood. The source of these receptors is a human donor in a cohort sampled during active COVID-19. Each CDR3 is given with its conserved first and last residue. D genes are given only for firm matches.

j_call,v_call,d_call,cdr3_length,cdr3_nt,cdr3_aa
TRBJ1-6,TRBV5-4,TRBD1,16,TGTGCCAGCAGCCCCGGACAGGGGGCGGAAATTTCACCCCTCCACTTT,CASSPGQGAEISPLHF
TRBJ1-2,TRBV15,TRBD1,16,TGTGCCACCAGCGGCCGAGACAGGGGGTTTGTTTATGGCTACACCTTC,CATSGRDRGFVYGYTF
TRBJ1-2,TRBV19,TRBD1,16,TGTGCCAGTAGACAACGAACCGGACAGGGCGAGGATGGCTACACCTTC,CASRQRTGQGEDGYTF
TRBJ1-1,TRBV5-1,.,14,TGCGCCAGCAGCTTGGAACAGGGAATGACTGAAGCTTTCTTT,CASSLEQGMTEAFF
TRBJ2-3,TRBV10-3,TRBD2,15,TGTGCCATCACCGACACTAGCGGAAGCACAGATACGCAGTATTTT,CAITDTSGSTDTQYF
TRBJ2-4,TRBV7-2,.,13,TGTGCCAGCAGCTTAGAGGTGGGGGGGCCGGGGTACTTC,CASSLEVGGPGYF
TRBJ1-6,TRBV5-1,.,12,TGCGCCAGCAGCGGGTCGGGGTCACCCCTCCACTTT,CASSGSGSPLHF
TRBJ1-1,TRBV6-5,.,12,TGTGCCAGCATAGCGTGGGACACTGAAGCTTTCTTT,CASIAWDTEAFF
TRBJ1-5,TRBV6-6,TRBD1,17,TGTGCCAGCAGTCCCCGCCGGACAGGGGCCGGAAATCAGCCCCAGCATTTT,CASSPRRTGAGNQPQHF
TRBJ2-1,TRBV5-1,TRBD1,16,TGCGCCAGCAGCCGGACAGGGATGACCGGGTACAATGAGCAGTTCTTC,CASSRTGMTGYNEQFF
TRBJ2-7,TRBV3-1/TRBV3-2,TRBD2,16,TGTGCCAGCAGCCAAGGTTTCGGGGGGTTAGTCTACGAGCAGTACTTC,CASSQGFGGLVYEQYF
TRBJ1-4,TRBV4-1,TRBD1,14,TGCGCCAGCAGCCAAGGACAGGGCAATGAAAAACTGTTTTTT,CASSQGQGNEKLFF
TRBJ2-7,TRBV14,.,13,TGTGCCAGCAGCCAAGAAGGGGGCTACGAGCAGTACTTC,CASSQEGGYEQYF
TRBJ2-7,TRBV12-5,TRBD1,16,TGTGCTAGTGGTTTGGCCTCCGGGACAGGGGGCAACGAGCAGTACTTC,CASGLASGTGGNEQYF
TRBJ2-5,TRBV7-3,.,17,TGTGCCAGCAGCTTATTTCCCCCCCCGGGTGGCCAAGAGACCCAGTACTTC,CASSLFPPPGGQETQYF
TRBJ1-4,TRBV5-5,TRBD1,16,TGTGCCAGCAGCTGGGGACAGCCCGCAACTAATGAAAAACTGTTTTTT,CASSWGQPATNEKLFF
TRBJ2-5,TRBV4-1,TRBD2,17,TGCGCCAGCAGCCAGATACCGTTACTAGCGGGGGGTGAGACCCAGTACTTC,CASSQIPLLAGGETQYF
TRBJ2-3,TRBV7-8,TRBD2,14,TGTGCCAGCAGCGCCGGCACTAGCGGGGATACGCAGTATTTT,CASSAGTSGDTQYF
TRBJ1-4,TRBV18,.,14,TGTGCCAGCTCACCGACAGCCATAAATGAAAAACTGTTTTTT,CASSPTAINEKLFF
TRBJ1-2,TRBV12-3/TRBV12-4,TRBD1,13,TGTGCCAGCAGTTACAGGGGAGCCTATGGCTACACCTTC,CASSYRGAYGYTF
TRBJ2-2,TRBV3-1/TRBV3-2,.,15,TGTGCCAGCAGTGGCAGGCGGGGGAACACCGGGGAGCTGTTTTTT,CASSGRRGNTGELFF
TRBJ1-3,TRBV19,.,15,TGTGCCAGCCTGCCGCCGGGGGTTTCTGGAAACACCATATATTTT,CASLPPGVSGNTIYF
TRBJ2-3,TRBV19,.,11,TGTGCCAGTCGGAGTTTGGATACGCAGTATTTT,CASRSLDTQYF
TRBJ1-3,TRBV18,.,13,TGTGCCAGCTCCGCCGGTCGCGGAAACACCATATATTTT,CASSAGRGNTIYF
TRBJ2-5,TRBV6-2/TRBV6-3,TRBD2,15,TGTGCCAGCAGCCTCCTAGCGGGGGTGGGAGAGACCCAGTACTTC,CASSLLAGVGETQYF